Presented here are 15 T cell receptor beta chains from one specimen sequenced in a study of identifying expanded T cells in peripheral blood. TCRdb's table, derived via immunoSEQ multiplex PCR, lists solely in-frame clones and lacks some. The sample includes about 81,000 clones, about four fifths of them seen just once. The sample was blood. The receptors were sampled from a person aged 18-70 years in good health.

This chain uses TRBV6-5 with TRBJ2-1; possibly TRBD2 for D (6 bases). V was pared by 4 bases and J by 10 bases, with 17 bases between. The CDR3 has 14 residues. Germline loops: CDR1 MNHEY, CDR2 SVGAGI. Here the CDR3 DNA reads TGTGCCAGCAGTTTATATGAGGCTAGCGAAGAGCAGTTCTTC. Its translation is CASSLYEASEEQFF.

This clone occurred once. V is TRBV2 and J is TRBJ2-5; 13 nucleotides agree with TRBD2. The CDR3 runs to 18 residues. CDR1 is SNHLY and CDR2 is FYNNEI in the germline V gene. V shed 4 bases, J shed 2 bases, and the junction held 10 bases outside the gene matches. This CDR3 reads CASSGRTSGSGSQETQYF. In DNA form, the CDR3 reads TGTGCCAGCAGTGGCCGGACTAGCGGGAGTGGGTCTCAAGAGACCCAGTACTTC.

The chain has TRBV6-5 and TRBJ1-2, with D uncertain. Germline V gene sequence: CDR1 MNHEY, CDR2 SVGAGI. V lost 1 base and J lost 0, with 6 bases in between. CDR3 length: 14 residues. The CDR3 sequence is CASSYLGANYGYTF. The CDR3 region has the DNA TGTGCCAGCAGTTACTTAGGAGCTAACTATGGCTACACCTTC.

This sequence joins TRBV19 and TRBJ2-7; tentative D call: TRBD2 (5 bases). Deletions cut 6 bases from V and 2 bases from J, with 14 bases between. From germline, CDR1 is LNHDA and CDR2 SQIVND (reference sequence). The CDR3 loop spans 14 amino acids. The CDR3, as DNA: TGTGCCAGTAGCCCTAGCCGCCAAACCTACGAGCAGTACTTC. This gives the protein CASSPSRQTYEQYF.

The V and J genes are TRBV29-1 and TRBJ1-2, with D perhaps TRBD1 (5 bases). CDR3 length equals 15 residues. Between the trimmed V and J ends, which lost 0 bases and 8 bases, there was a span of 19 bases. Germline CDR1 reads SQVTM; CDR2 reads ANQGSEA. In DNA, the CDR3 is TGCAGCGTTGAAGATCGCCGGGGGTACTCGGGAGGCTACACCTTC. Translating gives CSVEDRRGYSGGYTF.

The CDR3 DNA reads TGTGCCAGCAGTTTATCCCTGGGGACTGGATTAGATACGCAGTATTTT. It codes for CASSLSLGTGLDTQYF. J is TRBJ2-3 and V is TRBV27, with D tentatively TRBD2 (6 bases). The CDR3 sequence is 16 residues long. Between the trimmed V and J ends, which lost 0 bases and 5 bases, there was a span of 15 bases. The V gene's germline CDR1 is MNHEY and CDR2 SMNVEV (reference sequence).

V usage is TRBV20-1 and J usage is TRBJ2-7; no firm D call. This CDR3 spans 11 amino acids. Germline V gives CDR1 DFQATT, CDR2 SNEGSKA (reference sequence). The V gene lost 5 bases and the J gene lost 2 bases, with 7 bases spanning the gap. CDR3 in amino acids: CSAARPYEQYF. The DNA of the CDR3 is TGCAGTGCTGCCCGACCCTACGAGCAGTACTTC.

This chain connects TRBV29-1 to TRBJ1-3; D ambiguous. The germline V gene encodes CDR1 SQVTM and CDR2 ANQGSEA. The V end was cut by 4 bases, the J end by 0 bases, with 7 bases between. The CDR3 extends over 13 amino acids. CDR3: CSVALTSGNTIYF. The CDR3 DNA follows: TGCAGCGTTGCCCTTACCTCTGGAAACACCATATATTTT.

Concerning this clone itself: The same CDR3 also results from other DNA sequences found in this sample. The chain employs TRBV7-9 and TRBJ1-5, with TRBD1 as a possible D gene (6 bases). CDR1 SEHNR and CDR2 FQNEAQ come from the germline V gene (reference sequence). V was shortened by 3 bases and J by 3 bases, with 9 bases between the two germline ends. The CDR3 runs 14 residues. DNA of the CDR3: TGTGCCAGCAGCTTGGGGGGCCTCAATCAGCCCCAGCATTTT. Its translation is CASSLGGLNQPQHF.

V usage is TRBV7-8 and J usage is TRBJ2-1, with D tentatively TRBD2 (6 bases). Trimming removed 1 base at V and 0 bases at J, with 7 bases between. The V gene's germline CDR1 is SGHVS and CDR2 FQNEAQ. The CDR3 covers 15 residues. In DNA, the CDR3 is TGTGCCAGCAGCTTAGGCGGGATCTCCTACAATGAGCAGTTCTTC. Protein: CASSLGGISYNEQFF.

This chain uses TRBV7-8 with TRBJ1-1; no reliable D call. CDR1 and CDR2 from the germline V gene are SGHVS and FQNEAQ. CDR3 size: 13 residues. The V gene lost 3 bases and the J gene lost 0 bases, with 5 bases spanning the gap. For the CDR3, the DNA is TGTGCCAGCAGCTTCAGTCTGAACACTGAAGCTTTCTTT. It specifies CASSFSLNTEAFF.

The V gene is TRBV27, the J gene TRBJ2-3; 7 nucleotides line up with TRBD2. Trimming cost V 2 bases and J 2 bases; bases outside gene matches: 7. The CDR3 is 16 amino acids. CDR1 is MNHEY and CDR2 is SMNVEV in the germline V gene (reference sequence). DNA of the CDR3: TGTGCCAGCAGTTTAGTTCCTAGCGGAATCACAGATACGCAGTATTTT. This gives the protein CASSLVPSGITDTQYF.

The CDR3 spells CASSLTPTSGSSYEQYF. CDR3 coding DNA: TGTGCCAGCAGTTTAACCCCTACTAGCGGGAGCTCCTACGAGCAGTACTTC. The gene calls are TRBV27 and TRBJ2-7; 11 bases line up with TRBD2. With V trimmed by 2 bases and J by 0 bases, 6 bases remained unmatched. CDR1 is MNHEY, CDR2 SMNVEV, per germline (reference sequence). This CDR3 region has 17 residues.

V is TRBV27 and J is TRBJ2-1, with 14 bases matching TRBD2. The V gene end was trimmed by 3 bases and the J gene end by 9 bases; junction bases not matched to a gene: 10. The CDR3 totals 17 residues. Germline values: CDR1 MNHEY, CDR2 SMNVEV (reference sequence). The CDR3 DNA reads as TGTGCCAGCAGTTTTTCACTTGGACTAGCGGGAGGAATTGAGCAGTTCTTC. This gives the protein CASSFSLGLAGGIEQFF.

For the CDR3, the DNA is TGCGCCAGCAGCTCCTTCGGCGGGAGTAGCGGAGAGACCCAGTACTTC. It translates to CASSSFGGSSGETQYF. This chain links TRBV5-1 with TRBJ2-5; 7 bases line up with TRBD2. The ends lost 3 bases at V and 4 bases at J; junction bases unmatched: 12. Germline CDR1 reads SGHRS; CDR2 reads YFSETQ. The CDR3 is 16 residues long.